The present T cell receptor (beta chain) was sequenced within a study of blood T cells in healthy people across ages. A J-beta primer mix and a sample-barcoded 5' primer were used in a second PCR of roughly 6 to 11 cycles. TCRdb redid the calling of the 5' RACE reads with MiXCR, one entry per CDR3 protein. The sample yields fewer than 800,000 distinct CDR3 sequences, 21% seen once. This clonotype was found a few times. CDR1 and CDR2 (germline): SGHTA, FQGTGA. The V end lost 2 bases, the J end lost 7 bases, and 9 bases lay between the germline ends. The CDR3 has 13 residues. The source is a man between 65 and 79 years old in good health. The sequenced material came from blood. J is TRBJ2-1 and V is TRBV7-3; unclear D gene. The CDR3: CASSLYPPNEQFF. For the CDR3, the DNA is TGTGCCAGCAGCTTATACCCACCAAATGAGCAGTTCTTC.